Reported below is one T cell receptor (beta chain). The length of the CDR3 is 13 residues. Germline-derived CDR1 and CDR2 are MNHEY and SVGAGI. The ends were cut back, 7 bases at V and 0 bases at J, with 9 bases in the middle. These data are taken from a study of blood T cell repertoires in COVID-19. Clones were read by immunoSEQ multiplex PCR, and TCRdb kept only the in-frame ones, dropping some. In the table there are around 140,000 clones, more than 60% of which are singletons. The specimen sequenced was peripheral blood. The sequence derives from a woman between 45 and 60 years old with active or convalescent COVID-19. V and J are TRBV6-5 and TRBJ1-1, with a weak D call TRBD1 (5 bases). The CDR3 loop is CASTGTMNTEAFF. DNA of the CDR3: TGTGCCAGCACAGGGACTATGAACACTGAAGCTTTCTTT.